The clone carrying this T cell receptor beta chain was found once. Authors' analysis steps: Amplified reference gene primers provided the basis for estimating nucleated cell counts. The repertoire was sequenced with immunoSEQ multiplex PCR; TCRdb's copy has only in-frame clones and lacks some. Clone size and V and J calls were adopted from that table, with D and trimming inferred from the DNA. The sample has approximately 150,000 clones; around nine tenths are singletons. This entry is derived from a study of blood T cell repertoires in COVID-19. Whole-study context: Samples taken during acute and convalescent COVID-19 were collected in the United States, Italy and Spain. T cells, B-cell-depleted T cells, or PBMCs provided the cDNA or gDNA that served as material.

This CDR3 contains 14 residues. The junction had 6 bases not matched to a gene; V was cut back by 3 bases and J by 2 bases. Germline V lookup: CDR1 DFQATT, CDR2 SNEGSKA (reference sequence). The clonotype was recovered from a man aged 55 to 69 with active or convalescent COVID-19. Sample: peripheral blood. J is TRBJ2-7 and V is TRBV20-1; 8 nucleotides align to TRBD1. The CDR3 region has the DNA TGCAGTGCTAGTCCGAGGACAGGGCCCTACGAGCAGTACTTC. Translation gives CSASPRTGPYEQYF.